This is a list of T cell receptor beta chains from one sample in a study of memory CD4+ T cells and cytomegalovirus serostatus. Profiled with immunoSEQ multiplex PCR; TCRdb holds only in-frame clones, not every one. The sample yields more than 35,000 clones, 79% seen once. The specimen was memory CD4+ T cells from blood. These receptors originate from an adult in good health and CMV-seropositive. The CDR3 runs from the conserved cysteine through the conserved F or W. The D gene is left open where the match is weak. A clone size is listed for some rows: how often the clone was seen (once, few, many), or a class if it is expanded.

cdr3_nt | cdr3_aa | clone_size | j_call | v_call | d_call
TGTGCCAGCAGTTTTTCAAGGGGGCGCGGTGGCTACACCTTC | CASSFSRGRGGYTF | - | TRBJ1-2 | TRBV27 | TRBD1
TGCAGCGCTGCCGCGGGATCCTACGAGCAGTACTTC | CSAAAGSYEQYF | - | TRBJ2-7 | TRBV29-1 | -
TGTGCCAGTAGTATGTGGCCGGCTAACTATGGCTACACCTTC | CASSMWPANYGYTF | - | TRBJ1-2 | TRBV19 | -
TGTGCCAGCAGCGTAGGTTGGGGCTCTGGGGCCAACGTCCTGACTTTC | CASSVGWGSGANVLTF | - | TRBJ2-6 | TRBV9 | -
TGTGCCAGCAGCCAAGAAGGCCGGGCGGTGACCGTGGCAGCCCTCCACTTT | CASSQEGRAVTVAALHF | - | TRBJ1-6 | TRBV4-2 | -
TGCGCCAGCAGCCAAGATTCTAGACAGCTGAACACTGAAGCTTTCTTT | CASSQDSRQLNTEAFF | - | TRBJ1-1 | TRBV4-1 | -
TGTGCCAGCAGGGCGGGCACCTGGAGCACCGGGGAGCTGTTTTTT | CASRAGTWSTGELFF | - | TRBJ2-2 | TRBV2 | -
TGCAGCGTTGAAGGCGGGAGAGGGGCAGATACGCAGTATTTT | CSVEGGRGADTQYF | - | TRBJ2-3 | TRBV29-1 | TRBD2
TGTGCCAGCAGTCGCCCTAGCGGGGTAGGAACCGGGGAGCTGTTTTTT | CASSRPSGVGTGELFF | - | TRBJ2-2 | TRBV27 | TRBD2
TGTGCTAGTAGCGGCCATCAGGGGAAGAACTATGGCTACACCTTC | CASSGHQGKNYGYTF | once | TRBJ1-2 | TRBV19 | -
TGTGCCAGCAGCTTCTCCGGGACGGCGAGGGAAAAACTGTTTTTT | CASSFSGTAREKLFF | - | TRBJ1-4 | TRBV7-2 | -
TGCGCCAGCAGCCAAGCTTTACAGGGGCGCTACGAGCAGTACTTC | CASSQALQGRYEQYF | - | TRBJ2-7 | TRBV4-3 | TRBD1
TGCGCCAGCAGCTTGGTTGAGGGGGGGCACTATGGCTACACCTTC | CASSLVEGGHYGYTF | - | TRBJ1-2 | TRBV5-1 | -
TGTGCCAGTAGTAGACAGGGCTTCGATGGCTACACCTTC | CASSRQGFDGYTF | - | TRBJ1-2 | TRBV19 | TRBD1
TGTGCCAGCAGCCGTGGCGGGGGCGCGGTCCGTGAGCAGTTCTTC | CASSRGGGAVREQFF | - | TRBJ2-1 | TRBV7-9 | -
TGTGCCAGCAGTTACTCAGCTGTAGAGACCCAGTACTTC | CASSYSAVETQYF | once | TRBJ2-5 | TRBV6-6 | -
TGTGCCAGCAGTGACGGACAACAAGCGGGCTACACCTTC | CASSDGQQAGYTF | - | TRBJ1-2 | TRBV6-1 | -
TGTGCCAGCAGCTTTATGCTTGGGACAGGGGGCGAAAAACTGTTTTTT | CASSFMLGTGGEKLFF | - | TRBJ1-4 | TRBV5-6 | TRBD1
TGCGCCAGCAGCTTGGGACAGGAGCCTCGAGAGCAGTACTTC | CASSLGQEPREQYF | - | TRBJ2-7 | TRBV5-1 | -
TGTGCCAGCAGCGCCTTAGCGGGGGGGTCGTATGAGCAGTTCTTC | CASSALAGGSYEQFF | - | TRBJ2-1 | TRBV11-3 | TRBD2
TGTGCCAGCAGCCTTACGTCGGATTCACCCCTCCACTTT | CASSLTSDSPLHF | - | TRBJ1-6 | TRBV7-9 | -
TGCGCCAGCAGCTTGGCCCTGTCACAGCGGGGGGGCCAAGAGACCCAGTACTTC | CASSLALSQRGGQETQYF | - | TRBJ2-5 | TRBV5-1 | TRBD2
TGTGCCAGCAGTTACTCTGGCAGGGGAGGGACTGAAGCTTTCTTT | CASSYSGRGGTEAFF | - | TRBJ1-1 | TRBV6-5 | -
TGTGCCAGCAGTGGGGGATACAGGGGCAATGAGCAGTTCTTC | CASSGGYRGNEQFF | once | TRBJ2-1 | TRBV2 | TRBD1
TGTGCCAGCAGGGTAAATGCGAACACTGAAGCTTTCTTT | CASRVNANTEAFF | - | TRBJ1-1 | TRBV6-4 | -
TGCAGCGTTGCCCCAAGGGGGACTAGCGGGATGAATACGCAGTATTTT | CSVAPRGTSGMNTQYF | - | TRBJ2-3 | TRBV29-1 | TRBD2
TGTGCCAGCAGACCATCCCACCGCACAGATACGCAGTATTTT | CASRPSHRTDTQYF | - | TRBJ2-3 | TRBV28 | -
TGTGCCAGCAGCCCTTTCACAGATACGCAGTATTTT | CASSPFTDTQYF | - | TRBJ2-3 | TRBV14 | -
TGTGCCAGCAGTTACAAGCGGTCAGGGAACGATTCACCCCTCCACTTT | CASSYKRSGNDSPLHF | few | TRBJ1-6 | TRBV6-6 | -
TGTGCCAGCAGTAGCAGGGCTTCCTATCAGCCCCAGCATTTT | CASSSRASYQPQHF | - | TRBJ1-5 | TRBV2 | -
TGTGCCAGCAGTCGTGGGAGGAGCTATGGCTACACCTTC | CASSRGRSYGYTF | - | TRBJ1-2 | TRBV6-5 | -
TGTGCCAGCAGCTTAGGTTTGCGGAGAGACACAGATACGCAGTATTTT | CASSLGLRRDTDTQYF | once | TRBJ2-3 | TRBV11-3 | -
TGCGCCAGCAGCAGAGAGCAGGGGACGGGCACTGAAGCTTTCTTT | CASSREQGTGTEAFF | few | TRBJ1-1 | TRBV4-3 | -
TGTGCCAGCAGTTACCTGACAGGAGGGGATACGCAGTATTTT | CASSYLTGGDTQYF | - | TRBJ2-3 | TRBV6-5 | -
TGTGCCAGCAGCCCTTCGGGGGGGGGTTCGATCAGGGGACTCGTCACCGGGGAGCTGTTTTTT | CASSPSGGGSIRGLVTGELFF | once | TRBJ2-2 | TRBV4-2 | TRBD2
TGTGCCAGCAGCTTCTGGACAGTTAACTATGGCTACACCTTC | CASSFWTVNYGYTF | - | TRBJ1-2 | TRBV7-9 | -
TGTGCCAGCTCACCGCAGGGCTCTGGAAACACCATATATTTT | CASSPQGSGNTIYF | - | TRBJ1-3 | TRBV18 | -
TGTGCCAGCAGCGGCCGGGACTCGGCTCGTGGCTACACCTTC | CASSGRDSARGYTF | few | TRBJ1-2 | TRBV7-2 | -
TGTGCCACCGTGGGACGAGGCTCCGGAGAGACCCAGTACTTC | CATVGRGSGETQYF | - | TRBJ2-5 | TRBV7-8 | -
TGTGCCAGCAGCTTAGGACAGTCTTACAATGAGCAGTTCTTC | CASSLGQSYNEQFF | once | TRBJ2-1 | TRBV11-2 | -
TGTGCCAGCAGAGGGATGGCCACTGAAGCTTTCTTT | CASRGMATEAFF | - | TRBJ1-1 | TRBV27 | -
TGTGCCAGCAGCGTAGACGGGAGGCCAAACAATGAGCAGTTCTTC | CASSVDGRPNNEQFF | - | TRBJ2-1 | TRBV9 | TRBD2